The 26 T cell receptor beta chains in this list originate from one sample, sequenced in a study of blood T cells in healthy people across ages. Alongside a J-beta primer mix, a sample-barcoded 5' primer served in a second PCR lasting about 7 to 12 cycles. From the 5' RACE reads, TCRdb called clonotypes with MiXCR, one entry per CDR3 protein. Here the sample spans about a million distinct CDR3 sequences, approximately 38% being singletons. Sequenced: blood. These receptors originate from a man between 18 and 35 years old in good health.

This clonotype was observed a few times. V gene TRBV7-3 combines with J gene TRBJ2-3; D ambiguous. Trimming cost V 6 bases and J 5 bases, with 12 bases left between them. The CDR3 runs 13 residues. Looked up from germline, CDR1 is SGHTA and CDR2 is FQGTGA. CDR3 loop: CASSPGLGDTQYF. The CDR3 DNA is TGTGCCAGCAGTCCTGGGTTGGGAGATACGCAGTATTTT.

The genes are TRBV4-3 and TRBJ2-2, with 11 bases aligning to TRBD1. Germline V gene lookup returns CDR1 LGHNA and CDR2 YSLEER. J lost 4 bases, V lost 1 base, and 2 bases had no gene match. This CDR3 contains 16 residues. The DNA for the CDR3 is TGCGCCAGCAGCCAAGGGACAGGGGGCCTCACCGGGGAGCTGTTTTTT. It specifies CASSQGTGGLTGELFF.

The chain joins TRBV11-2 to TRBJ2-5; D is perhaps TRBD1 or TRBD2 (5 bases each). The germline gives CDR1 SGHAT, CDR2 FQNNGV. There are 14 residues in the CDR3. Trimming took off 1 base at V and 11 bases at J, with 17 bases between the two ends. The CDR3 nucleotides read TGTGCCAGCAGCTTAGGGGGTCGGGGCCGAGAGCAGTACTTC. Translating it yields CASSLGGRGREQYF.

The chain combines TRBV27 with TRBJ2-4; D possibly corresponds to TRBD1 (5 bases). Per the germline V gene, CDR1 is MNHEY and CDR2 is SMNVEV (reference sequence). Between the trimmed V and J ends, which lost 8 bases and 0 bases, there was a span of 20 bases. This CDR3 is built from 17 residues. CDR3 nucleotides: TGTGCCAGCTTCGCCGACAGAACTTTTCTAGCCAAAAACATTCAGTACTTC. It yields the protein CASFADRTFLAKNIQYF.

The rearrangement links TRBV12-3 or TRBV12-4 to TRBJ1-5, with 9 nucleotides matching TRBD1. Trimming removed 3 bases from V and 6 bases from J; junction bases left unmatched: 6. This CDR3 spans 15 amino acids. CDR3 in amino acids: CASSFTGGGSQPQHF. DNA of the CDR3: TGTGCCAGCAGTTTTACAGGGGGCGGTTCTCAGCCCCAGCATTTT.

This clonotype has only a few counts. The V call is TRBV11-2, the J call TRBJ2-5; possibly TRBD2 for D (7 bases). The V end lost 3 bases, the J end lost 4 bases, and 15 bases lay between the germline ends. The CDR3 loop spans 15 amino acids. Germline V gene data show CDR1 as SGHAT and CDR2 as FQNNGV. The CDR3 coding sequence is TGTGCCAGCAGCTTGGCGGGGGCCCCCCGAGAGACCCAGTACTTC. Its protein is CASSLAGAPRETQYF.

This clonotype has a handful of counts. The chain joins TRBV20-1 to TRBJ1-5; maybe TRBD1 (5 bases). Per the germline V gene, CDR1 is DFQATT and CDR2 is SNEGSKA (reference sequence). Trimming shortened V by 3 bases and J by 1 base, and 10 bases separated the two germline ends. This CDR3 is built from 14 residues. The CDR3 reads CSASYRDSNQPQHF. In nucleotides, the CDR3 is TGCAGTGCTAGTTATCGGGACAGCAATCAGCCCCAGCATTTT.

This clonotype was detected only once. The V gene is TRBV29-1, the J gene TRBJ2-5, with TRBD1 identical over 7 bases. Matching the DNA end better, TRBJ2-7 makes the J call doubtful. This CDR3 is built from 14 residues. Per germline, CDR1 SQVTM and CDR2 ANQGSEA. The CDR3: CSAGGLGGVYEQYF. The CDR3 DNA follows: TGCAGCGCAGGAGGTTTAGGGGGCGTCTACGAGCAGTACTTC.

This sequence joins TRBV29-1 and TRBJ1-2, with unresolved D. CDR1 SQVTM and CDR2 ANQGSEA come from the germline V gene. This CDR3 is 13 amino acids long. V lost 0 bases to trimming and J lost 4 bases, with 9 bases between them. CDR3 nucleotide sequence: TGCAGCGTTGAAGATCGGTCCTTCTATGGCTACACCTTC. Translating gives CSVEDRSFYGYTF.

This clonotype was recorded at least ten times. This chain uses TRBV7-2 with TRBJ2-1; D is tentatively TRBD1 or TRBD2 (6 bases each). CDR3 length: 16 amino acids. Deletions cut 5 bases from V and 5 bases from J, with 19 bases between. Germline V gene sequence: CDR1 SGHTA, CDR2 FQGNSA. The DNA for the CDR3 is TGTGCCAGCAGCCCACTCCCGGGGGCCTTAAACAATGAGCAGTTCTTC. This codes for CASSPLPGALNNEQFF.

With respect to this clonotype: Compared with germline, one end of the junction differs, possibly owing to a read error. V gene TRBV5-1 combines with J gene TRBJ1-1; no clear D. The germline V gene has CDR1 SGHRS and CDR2 YFSETQ. The CDR3 contains 13 residues. The CDR3 protein is CAGSLVAVSEAFF. Here the CDR3 DNA reads TGCGCCGGCAGCTTGGTTGCCGTTTCGGAAGCTTTCTTT.

V gene TRBV20-1 combines with J gene TRBJ1-1; a weak D match, TRBD1 (5 bases). With 0 bases removed from V and 1 base from J, the gap between germline ends came to 9 bases. The CDR3 consists of 14 residues. The germline gives CDR1 DFQATT, CDR2 SNEGSKA (reference sequence). CDR3 sequence: CSARDLGQNTEAFF. The CDR3 bases are TGCAGTGCTAGAGATCTCGGACAGAACACTGAAGCTTTCTTT.

The V call is TRBV12-3 or TRBV12-4, the J call TRBJ2-4, with 9 nucleotides matching TRBD1. Trimming at V came to 6 bases and at J to 1 base, leaving 1 base not matched to a gene. This CDR3 has 14 amino acids. CDR3 protein: CASRQGAAKNIQYF. The CDR3 DNA follows: TGTGCCAGCAGACAGGGGGCGGCCAAAAACATTCAGTACTTC.

The chain employs TRBV20-1 and TRBJ1-2; the match to TRBD1 covers 9 bases. The CDR3 is made up of 12 amino acids. Trimming took 4 bases from V and 5 from J; bases not matched to a gene: 2. The germline V gene has CDR1 DFQATT and CDR2 SNEGSKA (reference sequence). CDR3 region: CSAMGTGYGYTF. The CDR3 DNA follows: TGCAGTGCTATGGGGACAGGGTATGGCTACACCTTC.

This clonotype was seen a handful of times. The V gene is TRBV9, the J gene TRBJ2-1; 9 bases line up with TRBD2. The CDR3 is 17 amino acids. CDR1 SGDLS and CDR2 YYNGEE come from the germline V gene. J gave up 7 bases and V 0 bases, and 11 bases lay outside the gene matches. CDR3 nucleotides: TGTGCCAGCAGCGTAGTAGGTCTAGCGGGACACCCAAATGAGCAGTTCTTC. This encodes CASSVVGLAGHPNEQFF.

The rearrangement joins TRBV4-2 to TRBJ2-1; the match to TRBD2 covers 9 bases. Germline CDR1 LGHNA, CDR2 YNFKEQ. With 4 bases clipped from V and 7 bases from J, the junction kept 11 bases outside the gene matches. The CDR3 is 16 residues long. CDR3 DNA: TGTGCCAGCAGCCCCTATGGGCGGGAGGGTCGGAATGAGCAGTTCTTC. Protein sequence: CASSPYGREGRNEQFF.

V gene TRBV25-1 combines with J gene TRBJ1-1; TRBD1 might be the D (6 bases). CDR3 length: 12 amino acids. Trimming took 1 base from V and 6 from J, leaving 6 bases between them. CDR1 MGHDK and CDR2 SYGVNS come from the germline V gene. The CDR3 bases are TGTGCCAGCAGTGAATCAGGGGCTGAAGCTTTCTTT. Translation gives CASSESGAEAFF.

Here the CDR3 DNA reads TGTGCCAGCAGTTCTGCGGCCTCTGCCTCCTACGAGCAGTACTTC. Protein product: CASSSAASASYEQYF. V usage is TRBV6-6 and J usage is TRBJ2-7, with unresolved D. The CDR3 runs 15 residues. Looked up from germline, CDR1 is MNHNY and CDR2 is SVGAGI (reference sequence). Trimming shortened V by 4 bases and J by 0 bases, and 13 bases separated the two germline ends.

This sequence joins TRBV29-1 and TRBJ2-5; 11 bases agree with TRBD2. This CDR3 contains 16 residues. Trimming at V came to 3 bases and at J to 11 bases, leaving 17 bases not matched to a gene. Germline CDR1 is SQVTM and CDR2 is ANQGSEA. The CDR3 DNA follows: TGCAGCGTTGACGGCCTAGCGGGGGGATTCTACAATGAGCAGTACTTC. This gives the protein CSVDGLAGGFYNEQYF.

V and J are TRBV7-3 and TRBJ2-2; perhaps TRBD2 as D (5 bases). In germline, CDR1 is SGHTA, CDR2 FQGTGA. This CDR3 region has 14 residues. Trimming took off 5 bases at V and 6 bases at J, with 13 bases between the two ends. CDR3 in DNA: TGTGCCAGCAGCCCCTACGGACTTTCCGGGGAGCTGTTTTTT. Encoded protein: CASSPYGLSGELFF.

The V and J genes are TRBV27 and TRBJ2-2, with 7 positions matching TRBD1. The length of the CDR3 is 13 residues. The germline gives CDR1 MNHEY, CDR2 SMNVEV (reference sequence). With V trimmed by 7 bases and J by 4 bases, 3 bases remained unmatched. The CDR3 nucleotides are TGTGCCAGCACGACAGGGCCCACCGGGGAGCTGTTTTTT. This encodes CASTTGPTGELFF.

The V call is TRBV24-1, the J call TRBJ2-1; TRBD1 might be the D (7 bases). Germline CDR1 and CDR2: KGHDR and SFDVKD. V was pared by 12 bases and J by 9 bases, with 23 bases between. There are 14 residues in the CDR3. The CDR3 sequence is CAAGDSGLLGEQFF. Written as DNA, the CDR3 is TGTGCCGCCGGGGACAGCGGGTTGCTGGGTGAGCAGTTCTTC.

There are a few counts of this clonotype. J is TRBJ1-4 and V is TRBV5-5, with unresolved D. Trimming removed 4 bases from V and 0 bases from J, with 7 bases in between. The CDR3 runs to 14 residues. Germline CDR1 and CDR2: SGHKS and YYEKEE (reference sequence). CDR3 loop: CASSPDTTNEKLFF. The CDR3 bases are TGTGCCAGCAGCCCCGATACAACTAATGAAAAACTGTTTTTT. The full variable domain, in which reference TRBV5-5 and TRBJ1-4 provide the parts outside the CDR3, is DAGVTQSPTHLIKTRGQQVTLRCSPISGHKSVSWYQQVLGQGPQFIFQYYEKEERGRGNFPDRFSARQFPNYSSELNVNALLLGDSALYLCASSPDTTNEKLFFGSGTQLSVL.

This clonotype showed up just a few times. J is TRBJ1-2 and V is TRBV5-1, with D perhaps TRBD1 (6 bases). The germline CDR1 and CDR2 sequences are SGHRS and YFSETQ. V lost 4 bases and J 8 bases, leaving 12 bases between the germline ends. The CDR3 length is 12 residues. The CDR3 reads CASSPGARGYTF. For the CDR3, the DNA is TGCGCCAGCAGCCCGGGGGCTCGAGGCTACACCTTC. Together with reference TRBV5-1 and TRBJ1-2, the CDR3 gives the full variable domain: KAGVTQTPRYLIKTRGQQVTLSCSPISGHRSVSWYQQTPGQGLQFLFEYFSETQRNKGNFPGRFSGRQFSNSRSEMNVSTLELGDSALYLCASSPGARGYTFGSGTRLTVV.

The genes are TRBV12-3 or TRBV12-4 and TRBJ2-1; 8 nucleotides line up with TRBD2. This CDR3 region has 15 residues. Trimming at V came to 3 bases and at J to 4 bases, leaving 5 bases not matched to a gene. This CDR3 reads CASSLTGGGYNEQFF. As DNA, the CDR3 is TGTGCCAGCAGTTTGACGGGGGGGGGATACAATGAGCAGTTCTTC.

The chain carries TRBV28 and TRBJ2-4; no reliable D call. The J call may be mistaken, given a closer DNA end match to TRBJ2-7. This CDR3 region has 13 residues. The germline gives CDR1 MDHEN, CDR2 SYDVKM. The CDR3 nucleotides read TGTGCCAGCAGTGCTGAGTGGAGTCCCGAGCAGTACTTC. This codes for CASSAEWSPEQYF.